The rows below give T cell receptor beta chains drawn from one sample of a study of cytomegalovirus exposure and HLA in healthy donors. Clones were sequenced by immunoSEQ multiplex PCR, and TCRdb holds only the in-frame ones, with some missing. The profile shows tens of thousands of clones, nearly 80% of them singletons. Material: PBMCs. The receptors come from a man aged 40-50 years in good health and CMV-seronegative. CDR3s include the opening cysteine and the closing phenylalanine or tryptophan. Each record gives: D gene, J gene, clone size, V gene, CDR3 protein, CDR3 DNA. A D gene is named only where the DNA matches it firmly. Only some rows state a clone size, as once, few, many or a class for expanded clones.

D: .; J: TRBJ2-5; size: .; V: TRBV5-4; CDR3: CASSYYGETQYF; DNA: TGTGCCAGCAGCTACTATGGGGAGACCCAGTACTTC
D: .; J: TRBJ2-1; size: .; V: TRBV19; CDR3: CASSSRLGANEQFF; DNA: TGTGCCAGTAGTTCAAGACTAGGAGCAAATGAGCAGTTCTTC
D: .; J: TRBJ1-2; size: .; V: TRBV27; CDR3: CASSPHRSGVDGYTF; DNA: TGTGCCAGCAGCCCACACAGATCCGGTGTTGACGGCTACACCTTC
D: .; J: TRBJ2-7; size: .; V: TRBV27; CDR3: CASSFSAGPRSYEQYF; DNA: TGTGCCAGCAGTTTCAGCGCGGGTCCGCGCTCCTACGAGCAGTACTTC
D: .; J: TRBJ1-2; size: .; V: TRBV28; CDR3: CASTSAGAYYGYTF; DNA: TGTGCCAGCACCTCGGCAGGTGCGTACTATGGCTACACCTTC
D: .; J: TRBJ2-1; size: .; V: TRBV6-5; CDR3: CASSLRGIYNEQFF; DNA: TGTGCCAGCAGTTTGAGGGGGATCTACAATGAGCAGTTCTTC
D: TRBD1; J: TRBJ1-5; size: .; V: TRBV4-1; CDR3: CASSQASGTGKHQPQHF; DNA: TGCGCCAGCAGCCAAGCCTCCGGGACAGGGAAACATCAGCCCCAGCATTTT
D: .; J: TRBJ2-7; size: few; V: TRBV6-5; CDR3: CASSYSGTAYEQYF; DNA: TGTGCCAGCAGTTACTCAGGGACTGCCTACGAGCAGTACTTC
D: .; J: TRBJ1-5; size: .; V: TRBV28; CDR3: CASSFLGQVGQPQHF; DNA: TGTGCCAGCAGTTTCTTGGGACAAGTGGGGCAGCCCCAGCATTTT
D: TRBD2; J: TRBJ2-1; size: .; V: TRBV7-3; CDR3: CASSLTGLADHYNEQFF; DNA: TGTGCCAGCAGCTTAACCGGACTAGCTGATCACTACAATGAGCAGTTCTTC
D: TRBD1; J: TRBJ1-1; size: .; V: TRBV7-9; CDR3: CASSLGSGGFTEAFF; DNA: TGTGCCAGCAGCTTAGGGTCAGGGGGCTTCACTGAAGCTTTCTTT
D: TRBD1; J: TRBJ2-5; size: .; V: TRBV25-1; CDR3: CASSGRQGKDQETQYF; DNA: TGTGCCAGCAGTGGGAGACAGGGGAAAGACCAAGAGACCCAGTACTTC
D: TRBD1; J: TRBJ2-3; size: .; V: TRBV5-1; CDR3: CASSLRTGITDTRYF; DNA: TGCGCCAGCAGCCTGAGGACAGGTATCACAGATACGCGGTATTTT
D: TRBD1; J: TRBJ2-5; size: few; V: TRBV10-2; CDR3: CASRRTGGEQYF; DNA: TGCGCCAGCAGGCGGACAGGTGGGGAGCAGTACTTC
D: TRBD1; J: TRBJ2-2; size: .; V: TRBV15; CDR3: CATSRRQGRELFF; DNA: TGTGCCACCAGCAGAAGACAGGGCCGGGAGCTGTTTTTT
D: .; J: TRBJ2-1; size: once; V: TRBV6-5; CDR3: CASSSLHWEQFF; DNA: TGTGCCAGCAGTTCCCTCCACTGGGAGCAGTTCTTC
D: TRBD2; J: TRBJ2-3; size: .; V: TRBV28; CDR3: CASSLLLTSGSADTQYF; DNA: TGTGCCAGCAGTCTCCTGCTAACTAGCGGGAGTGCAGATACGCAGTATTTT
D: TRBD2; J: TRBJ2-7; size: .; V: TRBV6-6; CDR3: CASSAPTSGTYEQYF; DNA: TGTGCCAGCAGTGCCCCGACTAGCGGAACCTACGAGCAGTACTTC
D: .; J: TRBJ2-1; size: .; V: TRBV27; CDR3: CASSSTSGEQFF; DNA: TGTGCCAGCAGTTCTACTAGTGGTGAGCAGTTCTTC
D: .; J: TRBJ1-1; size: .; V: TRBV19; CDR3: CASTQGMNTEAFF; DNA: TGTGCCAGTACTCAGGGTATGAACACTGAAGCTTTCTTT
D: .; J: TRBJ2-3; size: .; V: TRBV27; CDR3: CASSLQYPDTDTQYF; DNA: TGTGCCAGCAGTTTACAGTATCCAGACACAGATACGCAGTATTTT
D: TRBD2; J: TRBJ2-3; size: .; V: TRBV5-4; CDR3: CASSSWTSGRANLDTQYF; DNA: TGTGCCAGCAGCTCCTGGACTAGCGGGAGGGCCAATTTAGATACGCAGTATTTT